The 7 T cell receptor beta chains below were found in one sample sequenced in a study of blood T cell repertoires in COVID-19. Assay: immunoSEQ multiplex PCR; the TCRdb copy retains only in-frame clones and omits some. The table includes some 97,000 clones, almost 90% detected once. Material for sequencing was peripheral blood. The receptors here all came from a human donor in a cohort sampled during active COVID-19.

CDR3 DNA: TGTGCCTGGAGTGTAGGGACACGGACCTACGAGCAGTACTTC. Amino acid sequence: CAWSVGTRTYEQYF. The V and J genes are TRBV30 and TRBJ2-7; D might be TRBD1 (6 bases). Germline V gene data show CDR1 as GTSNPN and CDR2 as SVGIG (reference sequence). This CDR3 region has 14 residues. Trimming removed 0 bases at V and 2 bases at J, with 11 bases between.

CDR3 loop: CASSRGGGSSYNEQFF. In DNA, the CDR3 is TGTGCCAGCAGCCGAGGGGGGGGAAGCTCCTACAATGAGCAGTTCTTC. The chain is built from TRBV11-2 and TRBJ2-1, with D possibly matching TRBD2 (7 bases). This CDR3 has 16 residues. CDR1 is SGHAT, CDR2 FQNNGV, per germline. Trimming removed 5 bases from V and 0 bases from J, with 14 bases in between.

This clone was seen just once. The chain couples TRBV5-1 to TRBJ2-7, with 9 bases identical to TRBD1. Germline lookup yields CDR1 SGHRS and CDR2 YFSETQ. This CDR3 spans 14 amino acids. J lost 1 base, V lost 7 bases, and 6 bases had no gene match. CDR3: CASATGTGSYEQYF. Here the CDR3 DNA reads TGCGCCAGCGCTACCGGGACAGGGTCCTACGAGCAGTACTTC.

The chain combines TRBV6-5 with TRBJ2-7, with 10 bases identical to TRBD2. V lost 6 bases, J lost 4 bases, and 6 bases stayed unmatched. CDR3 size: 14 residues. Germline lookup yields CDR1 MNHEY and CDR2 SVGAGI. Here the CDR3 DNA reads TGTGCCAGCAGCGGGGCTAGCGGGGGATACGAGCAGTACTTC. Residues: CASSGASGGYEQYF.

Only a few counts were recorded for this clone. The junction shows a germline mismatch at one end, possibly a read error. The chain carries TRBV11-2 and TRBJ2-7; 8 nucleotides match TRBD1. From germline, CDR1 is SGHAT and CDR2 FQNNGV. CDR3 length: 13 residues. The CDR3 DNA reads as TGTGCCAGCAGTTTAGACAGGGGCTACGAGCAGTACTTC. Translated, it gives CASSLDRGYEQYF. Supplemented by reference TRBV11-2 and TRBJ2-7, the full variable domain reads EAGVAQSPRYKIIEKRQSVAFWCNPISGHATLYWYQQILGQGPKLLIQFQNNGVVDDSQLPKDRFSAERLKGVDSTLKIQPAKLEDSAVYLCASSLDRGYEQYFGPGTRLTVT.

The rearrangement uses TRBV7-8 and TRBJ1-1; perhaps TRBD1 as D (5 bases). The germline CDR1 and CDR2 sequences are SGHVS and FQNEAQ. The CDR3 length is 12 residues. V was trimmed by 5 bases and J by 11 bases, leaving 15 bases between them. The CDR3 loop reads CASSHPGGEAFF. As DNA, the CDR3 is TGTGCCAGCAGCCATCCTGGAGGGGAGGCTTTCTTT.

The chain links TRBV18 to TRBJ2-7, with a tentative D call TRBD2 (6 bases). The CDR3 loop spans 17 amino acids. Germline V gene sequence: CDR1 KGHSH, CDR2 LQKENI. V lost 3 bases to trimming and J lost 6 bases, with 24 bases between them. CDR3 protein: CASSPGLRDSQFGEQYF. DNA for the CDR3: TGTGCCAGCTCACCTGGCCTTCGGGACTCCCAATTCGGCGAGCAGTACTTC.